The present entry profiles one TCR beta chain with its context. Its antigen is as yet unknown. Per the germline V gene, CDR1 is SNHLY and CDR2 is FYNNEI. The CDR3 totals 16 residues. V lost 3 bases and J lost 7, with 21 bases in between. The method was immunoSEQ multiplex PCR; TCRdb's version includes in-frame clones alone and lacks a portion of them. The sample gives fewer than 40,000 clones, roughly 77% of which show up once; about 3.8% is in the top ten. The record originates from a study of chemoradiotherapy in HPV16-positive cancers. Study-wide points: Better recurrence-free survival went with HPV-responsive T-cell expansion in HPV16-positive patients. HPV-specific T cells were functionally defined from only a couple of HPV16-positive patients.

Repeated repertoire sampling spanned the course of chemoradiotherapy. The J gene is TRBJ1-2, the V gene TRBV2; D remains ambiguous. Sequenced material: blood, taken from a patient who underwent chemoradiotherapy. The sequence came from a human donor with HPV-associated anogenital cancer. The CDR3 nucleotides are TGTGCCAGCAGTGATACAGTTTCCGCCCCGAGCTCTGGCTACACCTTC. Protein product: CASSDTVSAPSSGYTF.